This TCR beta chain was sequenced for a study of technical replicates of blood from four donors. Some clones are missing from TCRdb's copy, which holds only in-frame ones; the method was immunoSEQ multiplex PCR. In the table there are about 70,000 clones, roughly 96% of which are singletons. The receptor was isolated from a human donor in good health. The sequenced material came from T cells isolated from PBMCs.

The CDR3 region has the DNA TGCAGCGTTGAAGAAGGGACAGGGGGGGAGCAGTACTTC. Its protein product is CSVEEGTGGEQYF. The chain employs TRBV29-1 and TRBJ2-7; 11 bases line up with TRBD1. The V gene's germline CDR1 is SQVTM and CDR2 ANQGSEA. V trimming: 0 bases; J trimming: 7 bases; junction bases outside the gene matches: 2. CDR3 length: 13 amino acids.